The 15 T cell receptor beta chains given below trace back to one sample, sequenced in a study of beta chain features in type 1 diabetes. Study results and limitations: Type 1 diabetes patients had TCRB CDR3s that were shorter (moderately but significantly so) in all four CD4+ subsets.

No antigen has been assigned to these receptors. Isolated RNA was reverse transcribed in full, so expressed TCRB transcripts were sequenced. The protocol was immunoSEQ multiplex PCR, while the TCRdb copy is restricted to in-frame clones and leaves out a portion. Here the sample spans some 120,000 clones, about 18% being singletons. Source material: central memory CD4+ T cells from blood. The source is a man younger than 35 with type 1 diabetes.

V gene TRBV6-5 combines with J gene TRBJ1-5; D not certain. CDR3 length: 13 amino acids. The germline V and J ends were trimmed by 5 bases and 0 bases, with 5 bases remaining between them. Germline lookup yields CDR1 MNHEY and CDR2 SVGAGI. CDR3 DNA sequence: TGTGCCAGCAGTGGTAGTAGCAATCAGCCCCAGCATTTT. Protein product: CASSGSSNQPQHF.

This clone was counted ten times or more. The V call is TRBV18, the J call TRBJ2-7; D uncertain. Germline V gene sequence: CDR1 KGHSH, CDR2 LQKENI. The ends were cut back, 3 bases at V and 1 base at J, with 7 bases in the middle. This CDR3 is 13 amino acids long. In DNA, the CDR3 is TGTGCCAGCTCACCCGGGCCTTCCTACGAGCAGTACTTC. This translates into CASSPGPSYEQYF.

This clone was observed a few times. This chain joins TRBV7-2 and TRBJ2-5, with a weak D call TRBD2 (7 bases). Looked up from germline, CDR1 is SGHTA and CDR2 is FQGNSA. V gave up 3 bases and J gave up 2 bases, with 13 bases separating them. The CDR3 runs 15 residues. The CDR3 bases are TGTGCCAGCAGCTTTGAGGGGGGGCGGCAAGAGACCCAGTACTTC. Translated, it gives CASSFEGGRQETQYF.

J is TRBJ2-1 and V is TRBV10-3; 12 bases agree with TRBD2. CDR1 and CDR2 from the germline V gene are ENHRY and SYGVKD. The CDR3 length is 18 residues. V trimming: 6 bases; J trimming: 2 bases; junction bases outside the gene matches: 11. The CDR3 sequence: CAISQSPGLAGTYNEQFF. The CDR3 DNA sequence: TGTGCCATCAGCCAATCCCCAGGACTAGCGGGAACCTACAATGAGCAGTTCTTC.

This clone was observed a handful of times. V and J are TRBV19 and TRBJ2-5; no clear D gene. Trimming stripped 9 bases from V and 1 base from J, with 12 bases between. This CDR3 is 13 amino acids long. The germline gives CDR1 LNHDA, CDR2 SQIVND (reference sequence). The CDR3 sequence: CARSVLLQETQYF. The CDR3 DNA reads as TGTGCCAGGAGCGTACTACTCCAAGAGACCCAGTACTTC.

This clone was counted a few times. The CDR3 coding sequence is TGTGCCAGCTCACCAGGGATAGATACGCAGTATTTT. Protein product: CASSPGIDTQYF. J is TRBJ2-3 and V is TRBV18; no clear D. Trimming cost V 2 bases and J 5 bases, with 5 bases left between them. Germline-derived CDR1 and CDR2 are KGHSH and LQKENI. This CDR3 comprises 12 residues.

This chain joins TRBV2 and TRBJ2-2, with no clear D. Trimming pared 2 bases from V and 6 bases from J, leaving 4 bases between. Germline loops: CDR1 SNHLY, CDR2 FYNNEI. This CDR3 region has 12 residues. CDR3: CASSELAGELFF. In DNA form, the CDR3 reads TGTGCCAGCAGTGAATTGGCCGGGGAGCTGTTTTTT.

This clone was counted ten times or more. The genes are TRBV7-2 and TRBJ2-3, with 8 bases fitting TRBD1. CDR3 size: 14 residues. The germline V gene encodes CDR1 SGHTA and CDR2 FQGNSA. V lost 4 bases to trimming and J lost 6 bases; unmatched junction nucleotides: 6. CDR3 nucleotide sequence: TGTGCCAGCAGCTCTGGACAGGGTTGGGATACGCAGTATTTT. This sequence encodes CASSSGQGWDTQYF. The whole variable domain, remainder taken from reference TRBV7-2 and TRBJ2-3, is GAGVSQSPSNKVTEKGKDVELRCDPISGHTALYWYRQSLGQGLEFLIYFQGNSAPDKSGLPSDRFSAERTGGSVSTLTIQRTQQEDSAVYLCASSSGQGWDTQYFGPGTRLTVL.

This sequence joins TRBV7-2 and TRBJ2-3, with D hard to call. Germline CDR1 SGHTA, CDR2 FQGNSA. The CDR3 runs 18 residues. With 2 bases removed from V and 1 base from J, the gap between germline ends came to 19 bases. The CDR3 protein is CASSLSPVGPVRTDTQYF. In DNA, the CDR3 is TGTGCCAGCAGCTTAAGTCCTGTCGGCCCAGTGCGCACAGATACGCAGTATTTT.

This clone was counted only a few times. CDR3 bases: TGCGCCAGAACCGAACAGGGTTGTGGACACGGAACTAACAATGAGCAGTTCTTC. It specifies CARTEQGCGHGTNNEQFF. This sequence joins TRBV5-1 and TRBJ2-1; a possible D gene is TRBD1 (6 bases). Germline V gene data show CDR1 as SGHRS and CDR2 as YFSETQ. V shed 8 bases and J shed 5 bases, with 29 bases lying between them. CDR3 length equals 18 residues.

The chain combines TRBV6-6 with TRBJ2-3; unclear D gene. CDR1 is MNHNY, CDR2 SVGAGI, per germline (reference sequence). V lost 0 bases and J 4 bases, leaving 5 bases between the germline ends. This CDR3 comprises 13 residues. CDR3 loop: CASSYSSADTQYF. Written as DNA, the CDR3 is TGTGCCAGCAGTTACTCGAGTGCAGATACGCAGTATTTT.

This sequence joins TRBV15 and TRBJ1-2, with D maybe TRBD1 (5 bases). Trimming left V 0 bases short and J 5 bases short, with 13 bases between. Per the germline V gene, CDR1 is LNHNV and CDR2 is YYDKDF (reference sequence). This CDR3 contains 15 residues. The CDR3 DNA reads TGTGCCACCAGCAGAGACCCCGGGACCGAGTATGGCTACACCTTC. Translation gives CATSRDPGTEYGYTF.

The chain couples TRBV11-2 to TRBJ2-7; perhaps TRBD2 as D (6 bases). The CDR3 is made up of 17 amino acids. V lost 5 bases, J lost 0 bases, and 20 bases lay in between. CDR1 and CDR2 from the germline V gene are SGHAT and FQNNGV. Here the CDR3 DNA reads TGTGCCAGCAGCGCAGGGCTAACCTGGGGGGACTCCTACGAGCAGTACTTC. Amino acids: CASSAGLTWGDSYEQYF.

This chain connects TRBV28 to TRBJ2-7, with D perhaps TRBD2 (6 bases). CDR3 length: 14 amino acids. The V gene lost 6 bases and the J gene lost 4 bases, with 16 bases spanning the gap. The germline V gene has CDR1 MDHEN and CDR2 SYDVKM. The CDR3 spells CASSPTGGNYEQYF. The CDR3 bases are TGTGCCAGCAGCCCCACAGGAGGGAATTACGAGCAGTACTTC.

The rearrangement links TRBV28 to TRBJ2-1; tentatively, D is TRBD2 (5 bases). CDR1 and CDR2 from the germline V gene are MDHEN and SYDVKM. The germline V and J ends were trimmed by 3 bases and 1 base, with 22 bases remaining between them. The CDR3 has 19 residues. This chain's CDR3 is CASSFHLEGVPGSYNEQFF. The CDR3 DNA follows: TGTGCCAGCAGTTTTCATCTAGAGGGCGTCCCGGGATCCTACAATGAGCAGTTCTTC.